There are a few counts of the clone carrying this T cell receptor beta chain. Its antigen is as yet unknown. TCRdb called the reads again in MiXCR, with one record for every CDR3 protein. Counted here are approximately 1,000,000 distinct CDR3 sequences, roughly 30% occurring once; the ten biggest clones make up roughly an eighth. The CDR3 sequence is 15 residues long. CDR1 and CDR2 (germline): MDHEN, SYDVKM. Trimming took 6 bases from V and 5 from J; bases not matched to a gene: 9. The sample originates from a study of T cell repertoires in cytomegalovirus infection. Study-level background: HLA-C-restricted CMV epitopes, recently identified, and well-studied HLA-B-restricted ones were used by the study.

Study results and limitations: HLA-C-restricted CMV clonotypes gave the most frequent clonotype in two of eight donors.

This TCR was sampled from a human donor in good health (CMV status not recorded). Some clones in this sample may be carry-over from other donors' samples. This chain links TRBV28 with TRBJ1-5; 8 bases agree with TRBD1. The material was cultured CD8+ T cells from PBMCs, obtained from culture after CMV antigen stimulation. CDR3 DNA sequence: TGTGCCAGCAGCCCCACAGGGGGAAGGGATCAGCCCCAGCATTTT. Amino acids: CASSPTGGRDQPQHF.